This T cell receptor beta chain is drawn from a study of T-cell reconstitution after alpha-beta-depleted transplantation in children. This clonotype was counted ten times or more. Trimming cost V 3 bases and J 0 bases, with 13 bases left between them. Germline CDR1 SGHRS, CDR2 YFSETQ. The CDR3 extends over 16 amino acids. Unique molecular identifiers were used to barcode this TCRbeta library. TCRdb passed the PCR reads through MiXCR, listing each CDR3 protein once. The table records around 22,000 distinct CDR3 sequences, roughly 10% of them present only once. The sequencing here drew on PBMCs from the stem cell graft donor, taken from the stem cell graft. The origin of this receptor is a human donor who donated a stem cell graft to a child with chronic granulomatous disease. The V and J genes are TRBV5-1 and TRBJ2-1; possible D gene TRBD1, 5 bases. This CDR3 reads CASSSNSRGSYNEQFF. The CDR3 bases are TGCGCCAGCAGCTCTAACTCAAGGGGCTCCTACAATGAGCAGTTCTTC.